Each of the 3 T cell receptor beta chains below was sequenced from the same sample in a study of blood T cells in healthy people across ages. Combining a sample-barcoded 5' primer with a J-beta primer mix, a second PCR ran for about 7 to 12 cycles. TCRdb processed the 5' RACE reads anew with MiXCR; each CDR3 protein has one entry. The sample holds 2 million or so distinct CDR3 sequences, roughly 52% seen once. The sample taken for sequencing was blood. The receptors were gathered from a middle-aged woman in good health.

CDR3 sequence reads: CASRLYRDEQYF. In DNA, the CDR3 is TGTGCCAGCAGATTATACAGGGACGAGCAGTACTTC. The chain recombines TRBV2 with TRBJ2-5; possible D gene TRBD1, 6 bases. The closer fit of TRBJ2-7 to the DNA end suggests the J call may be wrong. Germline CDR1 SNHLY, CDR2 FYNNEI. The CDR3 runs 12 residues.

The chain is built from TRBV6-1 and TRBJ2-7, with D perhaps given as TRBD1 or TRBD2 (5 bases each). V gave up 6 bases and J gave up 0 bases, with 18 bases separating them. Per the germline V gene, CDR1 is MNHNS and CDR2 is SASEGT. There are 16 residues in the CDR3. The CDR3 DNA sequence: TGTGCCAGCAGCGGGACCTTGGTCGGTAGCTCCTACGAGCAGTACTTC. Its protein is CASSGTLVGSSYEQYF.

This clonotype has a handful of counts. The chain employs TRBV29-1 and TRBJ1-2; D uncertain. Trimming pared 1 base from V and 7 bases from J, leaving 13 bases between. Germline lookup yields CDR1 SQVTM and CDR2 ANQGSEA. The CDR3 has 13 amino acids. This chain's CDR3 is CSVEGSVGGGYTF. The DNA of the CDR3 is TGCAGCGTTGAAGGATCGGTCGGCGGTGGCTACACCTTC.